The clone carrying this T cell receptor (beta chain) was counted between two and nine times. Its antigen remains unknown. The lymph nodes were axillary draining lymph nodes from breast cancer patients. The sample originates from a study of breast tumors, draining lymph nodes, adjacent tissues. The ends lost 3 bases at V and 4 bases at J; junction bases unmatched: 7. The CDR3 has 16 amino acids. The germline V gene has CDR1 LNHDA and CDR2 SQIVND (reference sequence). Each CDR3 protein gets one entry after TCRdb re-called the multiplex PCR reads with MiXCR. There are 200,000 to 300,000 distinct CDR3 sequences in the sample; around 30% occur only once, and roughly 1.1% lies in the top ten. Regarding the study as a whole: Tumor TCR diversity was below lymph nodes but above nontumor tissue. That most tumor T cells come from lymph nodes remained unproven.

The V gene is TRBV19, the J gene TRBJ1-1; 11 positions agree with TRBD1. Sequences were obtained from axillary lymph node tissue. This TCR came from a female donor with breast cancer. Some clones in this sample may be carry-over from other donors' samples. CDR3 region: CASSIRGQGVGTEAFF. CDR3 sequence (DNA): TGTGCCAGTAGTATCCGGGGACAGGGGGTAGGCACTGAAGCTTTCTTT.